This is a list of T cell receptor beta chains from one sample in a study of blood T cell repertoires in COVID-19. Only in-frame clones appear in the TCRdb table, and some are missing; sequencing was by immunoSEQ multiplex PCR. Here the sample spans about 300,000 clones, roughly nine tenths being singletons. The sample consisted of peripheral blood. The receptor set was obtained from a woman in her 30s with COVID-19, enrolled during active disease. The CDR3 runs from the conserved cysteine through the conserved F or W. The order of the fields is D gene, J gene, clone size, V gene, CDR3 DNA, CDR3 protein. D genes are given only for firm matches. Expanded clones are given a class, and other clones once, few, many or no size at all.

d_gene: TRBD1; j_gene: TRBJ1-5; abundance: NA; v_gene: TRBV27; CDR3nt: TGTGCCAGCAGCGAGAATACAGGGGCAGGCAATCAGCCCCAGCATTTT; CDR3aa: CASSENTGAGNQPQHF
d_gene: NA; j_gene: TRBJ2-1; abundance: few; v_gene: TRBV28; CDR3nt: TGTGCCAGCACCTTAGGCGGACTACCCAGTGAGCAGTTCTTC; CDR3aa: CASTLGGLPSEQFF
d_gene: NA; j_gene: TRBJ1-2; abundance: NA; v_gene: TRBV7-2; CDR3nt: TGTGCCAGCAGCTTAGCTCCCGCGGGCTATGGCTACACCTTC; CDR3aa: CASSLAPAGYGYTF
d_gene: NA; j_gene: TRBJ1-1; abundance: NA; v_gene: TRBV2; CDR3nt: TGTGCCAGCAGCCTCAGTGGGCACACTGAAGCTTTCTTT; CDR3aa: CASSLSGHTEAFF
d_gene: TRBD2; j_gene: TRBJ2-3; abundance: NA; v_gene: TRBV6-1; CDR3nt: TGTGCCAGCAGTGAAGGAGCGGGGGGGCCCGATACGCAGTATTTT; CDR3aa: CASSEGAGGPDTQYF
d_gene: NA; j_gene: TRBJ2-5; abundance: NA; v_gene: TRBV6-5; CDR3nt: TGTGCCAGCAGTTATGGGGGCGTAGAGACCCAGTACTTC; CDR3aa: CASSYGGVETQYF
d_gene: TRBD2; j_gene: TRBJ2-1; abundance: NA; v_gene: TRBV3-1/TRBV3-2; CDR3nt: TGTGCCAGCAGCCAAGACCTAGCGGGGCTGAATGAGCAGTTCTTC; CDR3aa: CASSQDLAGLNEQFF
d_gene: NA; j_gene: TRBJ2-1; abundance: NA; v_gene: TRBV7-2; CDR3nt: TGTGCCAGCAGCTCGAGACAGGCACGCGAGCAGTTCTTC; CDR3aa: CASSSRQAREQFF
d_gene: TRBD2; j_gene: TRBJ2-3; abundance: NA; v_gene: TRBV5-4; CDR3nt: TGTGCCAGCAGCGCGGGGACTAGCGGGGGGGCTAGCACAGATACGCAGTATTTT; CDR3aa: CASSAGTSGGASTDTQYF
d_gene: NA; j_gene: TRBJ2-1; abundance: NA; v_gene: TRBV5-1; CDR3nt: TGCGCCAGCAGCGGGGGGACAGTCAATATCTACAATGAGCAGTTCTTC; CDR3aa: CASSGGTVNIYNEQFF
d_gene: TRBD2; j_gene: TRBJ2-2; abundance: NA; v_gene: TRBV7-6; CDR3nt: TGTGCCAGCAGCCAGAGCGCGGCGGGGGGGCCTATCACCGGGGAGCTGTTTTTT; CDR3aa: CASSQSAAGGPITGELFF
d_gene: NA; j_gene: TRBJ1-5; abundance: NA; v_gene: TRBV23-1; CDR3nt: TGCGCCAGCATCAGATATCAGCCCCAGCATTTT; CDR3aa: CASIRYQPQHF
d_gene: NA; j_gene: TRBJ2-2; abundance: NA; v_gene: TRBV10-2; CDR3nt: TGCGCCAGCACCCGAAGGGGTTGGTTGTCAGAACACACCGGGGAGCTGTTTTTT; CDR3aa: CASTRRGWLSEHTGELFF
d_gene: NA; j_gene: TRBJ1-2; abundance: NA; v_gene: TRBV28; CDR3nt: TGTGCCAGCAGTACCACAGAGGGCGCTTTCTATGGCTACACCTTC; CDR3aa: CASSTTEGAFYGYTF
d_gene: NA; j_gene: TRBJ1-1; abundance: NA; v_gene: TRBV15; CDR3nt: TGTGCCACCAGCAGAGATCCCCTGCAGGTTATGAACACTGAAGCTTTCTTT; CDR3aa: CATSRDPLQVMNTEAFF
d_gene: NA; j_gene: TRBJ2-7; abundance: NA; v_gene: TRBV6-5; CDR3nt: TGTGCCAGCAGTTACGAGACAACACCAGGCTACGAGCAGTACTTC; CDR3aa: CASSYETTPGYEQYF
d_gene: NA; j_gene: TRBJ2-3; abundance: NA; v_gene: TRBV5-1; CDR3nt: TGCGCCAGCAGCTGGGGCACCTCCACAGATACGCAGTATTTT; CDR3aa: CASSWGTSTDTQYF
d_gene: NA; j_gene: TRBJ1-5; abundance: NA; v_gene: TRBV30; CDR3nt: TGTGCCTGGAGTGCGGGGGTGAATCAGCCCCAGCATTTT; CDR3aa: CAWSAGVNQPQHF
d_gene: NA; j_gene: TRBJ1-6; abundance: NA; v_gene: TRBV18; CDR3nt: TGTGCCAGCTCAGCGGCGGGCCTACTGCGAGTCAATTCACCCCTCCACTTT; CDR3aa: CASSAAGLLRVNSPLHF
d_gene: TRBD1; j_gene: TRBJ1-1; abundance: NA; v_gene: TRBV19; CDR3nt: TGTGCCAGTAGGGGACAGTGGAACACTGAAGCTTTCTTT; CDR3aa: CASRGQWNTEAFF
d_gene: TRBD1; j_gene: TRBJ1-4; abundance: NA; v_gene: TRBV5-1; CDR3nt: TGCGCCAGCAGCTTGCGGGACAGGAATGAAAAACTGTTTTTT; CDR3aa: CASSLRDRNEKLFF
d_gene: TRBD2; j_gene: TRBJ2-3; abundance: NA; v_gene: TRBV6-4; CDR3nt: TGTGCCAGCAGTAATCTCCAGGGACTAGCAACCACAGATACGCAGTATTTT; CDR3aa: CASSNLQGLATTDTQYF
d_gene: NA; j_gene: TRBJ1-1; abundance: once; v_gene: TRBV19; CDR3nt: TGTGCCAGTAGTATAGTCGACAGGAACCCCGCTGAAGCTTTCTTT; CDR3aa: CASSIVDRNPAEAFF
d_gene: NA; j_gene: TRBJ1-3; abundance: few; v_gene: TRBV28; CDR3nt: TGTGCCAGCAGTTTCTTAGACACCATATATTTT; CDR3aa: CASSFLDTIYF
d_gene: NA; j_gene: TRBJ2-7; abundance: once; v_gene: TRBV9; CDR3nt: TGTGCCAGCAGCGTAGTAGAGACTACCTACGAGCAGTACTTC; CDR3aa: CASSVVETTYEQYF
d_gene: NA; j_gene: TRBJ1-2; abundance: NA; v_gene: TRBV6-5; CDR3nt: TGTGCCAGCACCGATTCCAGGGGCCATAACTATGGCTACACCTTC; CDR3aa: CASTDSRGHNYGYTF
d_gene: NA; j_gene: TRBJ1-1; abundance: NA; v_gene: TRBV27; CDR3nt: TGTGCCAGCAGTTCCCTCCGGACGGGGGAAGCTTTCTTT; CDR3aa: CASSSLRTGEAFF
d_gene: TRBD1; j_gene: TRBJ1-4; abundance: NA; v_gene: TRBV2; CDR3nt: TGTGCCAGCAGGGTACAGGGGATAAATGAAAAACTGTTTTTT; CDR3aa: CASRVQGINEKLFF
d_gene: NA; j_gene: TRBJ1-2; abundance: NA; v_gene: TRBV14; CDR3nt: TGTGCCAGCAGCTTCGGACTGTCTTATGGCTACACCTTC; CDR3aa: CASSFGLSYGYTF
d_gene: NA; j_gene: TRBJ2-7; abundance: NA; v_gene: TRBV7-8; CDR3nt: TGTGCCAGCAGCTTAGGGTATGGACTCTCCTACGAGCAGTACTTC; CDR3aa: CASSLGYGLSYEQYF
d_gene: TRBD1; j_gene: TRBJ1-5; abundance: NA; v_gene: TRBV6-5; CDR3nt: TGTGCCAGCAGTTTCGACAGGGGCAATAGCAATCAGCCCCAGCATTTT; CDR3aa: CASSFDRGNSNQPQHF
d_gene: TRBD1; j_gene: TRBJ1-4; abundance: NA; v_gene: TRBV6-6; CDR3nt: TGTGCCAGCAGTTACGCTTACAGGGGAGTATTTGAAAAACTGTTTTTT; CDR3aa: CASSYAYRGVFEKLFF
d_gene: NA; j_gene: TRBJ2-3; abundance: NA; v_gene: TRBV6-1; CDR3nt: TGTGCCAGCAGTCATGGAGACCCCCGGGGAGATACGCAGTATTTT; CDR3aa: CASSHGDPRGDTQYF
d_gene: TRBD1; j_gene: TRBJ1-2; abundance: NA; v_gene: TRBV20-1; CDR3nt: TGCAGTGCTAGTCTACAGGGGGGCTACACCTTC; CDR3aa: CSASLQGGYTF
d_gene: NA; j_gene: TRBJ1-2; abundance: NA; v_gene: TRBV4-1; CDR3nt: TGCGCCAGCAGCCAAGCTCTAGGGGGCTATGGCTACACCTTC; CDR3aa: CASSQALGGYGYTF
d_gene: TRBD2; j_gene: TRBJ2-5; abundance: NA; v_gene: TRBV5-5; CDR3nt: TGTGCCAGCAGCCCTGGGACTAGCGGGGAGAGTATAGAGACCCAGTACTTC; CDR3aa: CASSPGTSGESIETQYF
d_gene: NA; j_gene: TRBJ2-1; abundance: NA; v_gene: TRBV5-6; CDR3nt: TGTGCCAGCAGCGGTGACAGATACTACAATGAGCAGTTCTTC; CDR3aa: CASSGDRYYNEQFF
d_gene: TRBD1; j_gene: TRBJ2-5; abundance: NA; v_gene: TRBV3-1/TRBV3-2; CDR3nt: TGTGCCAGCAGCCAAGTTTCGGGGACAGGGGGCCGGGAGACCCAGTACTTC; CDR3aa: CASSQVSGTGGRETQYF
d_gene: NA; j_gene: TRBJ2-1; abundance: NA; v_gene: TRBV14; CDR3nt: TGTGCCAGCAGCCTTGGGGACACCCCGGGCAATGAGCAGTTCTTC; CDR3aa: CASSLGDTPGNEQFF
d_gene: NA; j_gene: TRBJ2-2; abundance: NA; v_gene: TRBV24-1; CDR3nt: TGTGCCACCAGTGGGAGAACAGGGAACACCGGGGAGCTGTTTTTT; CDR3aa: CATSGRTGNTGELFF
d_gene: TRBD2; j_gene: TRBJ2-3; abundance: NA; v_gene: TRBV24-1; CDR3nt: TGTGCCACGGGAACCCTAGCGGGGGGCACAGATACGCAGTATTTT; CDR3aa: CATGTLAGGTDTQYF
d_gene: TRBD1; j_gene: TRBJ2-2; abundance: NA; v_gene: TRBV10-1; CDR3nt: TGCGCCACGAGACAGGGCCCGAACACCGGGGAGCTGTTTTTT; CDR3aa: CATRQGPNTGELFF
d_gene: NA; j_gene: TRBJ1-2; abundance: NA; v_gene: TRBV5-8; CDR3nt: TGTGCCAGCAGCTTACAAGTTACCTATGGCTACACCTTC; CDR3aa: CASSLQVTYGYTF
d_gene: NA; j_gene: TRBJ1-6; abundance: NA; v_gene: TRBV6-5; CDR3nt: TGTGCCAGCAGGAAGCATCTGGATTCACCCCTCCACTTT; CDR3aa: CASRKHLDSPLHF
d_gene: TRBD1; j_gene: TRBJ2-4; abundance: NA; v_gene: TRBV11-3; CDR3nt: TGTGCCAGCAGCTTACCTCCGACAGACAGGGGGAGGGACATTCAGTACTTC; CDR3aa: CASSLPPTDRGRDIQYF
d_gene: NA; j_gene: TRBJ2-7; abundance: NA; v_gene: TRBV19; CDR3nt: TGTGCCAGTAGTATAGCTGCAGGGTCCTACGAGCAGTACTTC; CDR3aa: CASSIAAGSYEQYF
d_gene: TRBD1; j_gene: TRBJ2-2; abundance: NA; v_gene: TRBV18; CDR3nt: TGTGCCAGCTCACCACGGGGACAGGCAAACACCGGGGAGCTGTTTTTT; CDR3aa: CASSPRGQANTGELFF
d_gene: NA; j_gene: TRBJ2-2; abundance: NA; v_gene: TRBV11-3; CDR3nt: TGTGCCAGCAGCTACTCCTACAGGAGTCCCGGGGAGCTGTTTTTT; CDR3aa: CASSYSYRSPGELFF
d_gene: NA; j_gene: TRBJ1-1; abundance: NA; v_gene: TRBV9; CDR3nt: TGTGCCAGCAGCGTAGTCACGGACACTGAAGCTTTCTTT; CDR3aa: CASSVVTDTEAFF
d_gene: NA; j_gene: TRBJ1-6; abundance: NA; v_gene: TRBV9; CDR3nt: TGTGCCAGCAGCCCCTCTGGGGGGGCAGGTTGGAATTCACCCCTCCACTTT; CDR3aa: CASSPSGGAGWNSPLHF
d_gene: NA; j_gene: TRBJ2-2; abundance: NA; v_gene: TRBV4-2; CDR3nt: TGTGCCAGCAGCCAGGACAGTAGGGCCGGGGAGCTGTTTTTT; CDR3aa: CASSQDSRAGELFF
d_gene: NA; j_gene: TRBJ1-5; abundance: NA; v_gene: TRBV2; CDR3nt: TGTGCCAGCAACGCAGGCACCAATCAGCCCCAGCATTTT; CDR3aa: CASNAGTNQPQHF
d_gene: NA; j_gene: TRBJ2-7; abundance: NA; v_gene: TRBV2; CDR3nt: TGTGCCAGCAGTGAATACCCCGACAGTGCCTACGAGCAGTACTTC; CDR3aa: CASSEYPDSAYEQYF
d_gene: NA; j_gene: TRBJ1-1; abundance: NA; v_gene: TRBV7-6; CDR3nt: TGTGCCAGCAGCTCCTCCTTCGGAGCTTTCTTT; CDR3aa: CASSSSFGAFF
d_gene: NA; j_gene: TRBJ1-4; abundance: NA; v_gene: TRBV2; CDR3nt: TGTGCCAGCAGTGAGATTCCCCCAGGGGCAACTAATGAAAAACTGTTTTTT; CDR3aa: CASSEIPPGATNEKLFF
d_gene: TRBD2; j_gene: TRBJ2-1; abundance: NA; v_gene: TRBV10-2; CDR3nt: TGCGCCAGCAGTGAGTCTCGCGGGGGGTCCTACAATGAGCAGTTCTTC; CDR3aa: CASSESRGGSYNEQFF